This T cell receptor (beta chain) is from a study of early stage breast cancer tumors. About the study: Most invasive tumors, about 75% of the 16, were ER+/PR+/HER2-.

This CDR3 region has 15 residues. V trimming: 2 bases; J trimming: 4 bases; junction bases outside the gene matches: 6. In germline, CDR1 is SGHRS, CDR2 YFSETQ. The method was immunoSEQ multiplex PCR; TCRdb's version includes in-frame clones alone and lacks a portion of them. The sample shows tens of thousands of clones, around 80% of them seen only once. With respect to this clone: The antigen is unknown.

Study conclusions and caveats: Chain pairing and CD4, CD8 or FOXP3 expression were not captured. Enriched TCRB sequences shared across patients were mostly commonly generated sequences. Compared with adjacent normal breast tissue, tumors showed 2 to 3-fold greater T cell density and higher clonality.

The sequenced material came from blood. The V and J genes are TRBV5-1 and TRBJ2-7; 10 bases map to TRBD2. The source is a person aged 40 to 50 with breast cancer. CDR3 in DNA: TGCGCCAGCAGCTTACTGGGACTAGCGAGTTACGAGCAGTACTTC. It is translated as CASSLLGLASYEQYF.